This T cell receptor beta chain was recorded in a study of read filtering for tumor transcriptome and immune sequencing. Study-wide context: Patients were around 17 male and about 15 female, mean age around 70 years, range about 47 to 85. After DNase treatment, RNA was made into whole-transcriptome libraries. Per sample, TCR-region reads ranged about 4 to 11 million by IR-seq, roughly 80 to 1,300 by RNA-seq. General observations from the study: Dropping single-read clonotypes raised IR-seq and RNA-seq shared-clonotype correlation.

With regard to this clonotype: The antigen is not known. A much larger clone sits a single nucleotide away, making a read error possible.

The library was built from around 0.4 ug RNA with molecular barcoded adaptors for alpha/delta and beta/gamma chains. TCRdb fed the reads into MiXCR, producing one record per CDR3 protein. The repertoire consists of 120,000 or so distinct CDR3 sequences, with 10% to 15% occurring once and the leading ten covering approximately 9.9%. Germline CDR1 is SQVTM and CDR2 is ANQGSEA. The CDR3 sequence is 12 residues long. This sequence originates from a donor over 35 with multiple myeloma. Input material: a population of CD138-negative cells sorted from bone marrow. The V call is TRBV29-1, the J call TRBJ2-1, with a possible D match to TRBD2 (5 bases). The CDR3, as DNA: TGCAGCACGGAGGACCCGAATTCGGAGCAGCTCTTC. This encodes CSTEDPNSEQLF.